This T cell receptor beta chain was sequenced during a study of STAT5B mutations in CD4+ large granular lymphocyte leukemia. Measured with immunoSEQ multiplex PCR; TCRdb has only the in-frame clones, and not every one. The table shows under 50,000 clones, with roughly four fifths occurring only once. Germline lookup yields CDR1 MNHEY and CDR2 SMNVEV (reference sequence). Trimming took 5 bases from V and 4 from J, leaving 17 bases between them. The CDR3 has 15 amino acids. V usage is TRBV27 and J usage is TRBJ1-1; a possible D gene is TRBD1 (6 bases). The sequence was obtained from a human donor in good health. Specimen: CD4+ T cells from blood buffy coats. The CDR3 reads CASSGRGRGGTEAFF. Written as DNA, the CDR3 is TGTGCCAGCAGTGGGAGGGGCAGGGGAGGCACTGAAGCTTTCTTT.